A single sample gave rise to the 4 T cell receptor beta chains below, sequenced in a study of T cell responses to AZD1222 COVID-19 vaccine. Method: immunoSEQ multiplex PCR; TCRdb's copy keeps in-frame clones and lacks some. The data show under 150,000 clones, around 90% seen once. Sequencing was performed on peripheral blood, taken on day 0 of AZD1222 vaccination. The receptors come from an adult in good health.

CDR3 sequence: CASTYTGRDNSPLHF. CDR3 sequence (DNA): TGTGCCAGCACCTATACCGGGAGAGATAATTCACCCCTCCACTTT. The chain combines TRBV6-5 with TRBJ1-6; unclear D gene. CDR1 and CDR2 from the germline V gene are MNHEY and SVGAGI. This CDR3 spans 15 amino acids. Trimming removed 7 bases from V and 5 bases from J, with 15 bases in between.

This clone was recorded only once. The chain carries TRBV27 and TRBJ1-2; weak D call: TRBD1 (5 bases). Trimming shortened V by 8 bases and J by 4 bases, and 8 bases separated the two germline ends. The CDR3 extends over 11 amino acids. Per the germline V gene, CDR1 is MNHEY and CDR2 is SMNVEV (reference sequence). The CDR3 DNA reads as TGTGCCAGCGTGGGGCGCTATGGCTACACCTTC. This sequence encodes CASVGRYGYTF.

This clone was observed once. The chain has TRBV10-3 and TRBJ2-1; TRBD1 agrees at 7 bases. V lost 4 bases to trimming and J lost 0 bases; unmatched junction nucleotides: 6. CDR1 ENHRY and CDR2 SYGVKD come from the germline V gene. The CDR3 sequence is 16 residues long. This chain's CDR3 is CAISATTGSSYNEQFF. CDR3 DNA: TGTGCCATCAGTGCCACGACAGGGAGCTCCTACAATGAGCAGTTCTTC.

A single count supports this clone. V is TRBV7-6 and J is TRBJ2-1; 7 bases agree with TRBD2. This CDR3 has 16 amino acids. V lost 4 bases and J lost 7; bases outside the gene matches: 13. Germline CDR1 is SGHVS and CDR2 is FNYEAQ. The CDR3 here is CASSSSPSNGGNEQFF. The CDR3 DNA is TGTGCCAGCAGCTCTTCCCCTTCGAACGGGGGGAATGAGCAGTTCTTC.